The clone carrying this TCR beta chain was seen only once. Its target is not known. The table came from immunoSEQ multiplex PCR; TCRdb's copy has only in-frame clones and leaves some out. The table has about 24,000 clones, over 80% seen once. The data stem from a study of OX40 agonist ivuxolimab in advanced cancers. Study context: Patients in dose escalation had liver, melanoma, kidney or head and neck cancers. Three partial responders included one hepatocellular carcinoma patient and two cutaneous melanoma patients.

General study points: Undetermined was the antigen specificity of the expanded peripheral T cells. On average, a greater number of expanded clones characterised CD8+ T cells relative to CD4+.

This CDR3 has 15 residues. Germline values: CDR1 SQVTM, CDR2 ANQGSEA. The ends were cut back, 2 bases at V and 1 base at J, with 13 bases in the middle. The TCR sequence derives from an adult with an advanced solid tumor such as melanoma, head and neck, liver or kidney cancer. This sequence joins TRBV29-1 and TRBJ2-3, with D maybe TRBD2 (6 bases). This material consisted of CD4+ or CD8+ T cells sorted from blood, taken in a trial of the OX40 agonist ivuxolimab. CDR3 sequence (DNA): TGCAGCGTTGAACCCGGAGGGGTGGGCACAGATACGCAGTATTTT. Translation gives CSVEPGGVGTDTQYF.